Each of the 27 T cell receptor beta chains below was sequenced from the same sample in a study of blood T cell repertoires in COVID-19. Assay used: immunoSEQ multiplex PCR; TCRdb lists only in-frame clones, some missing. The sample includes approximately 160,000 clones, under 90% of them seen just once. What was sequenced was peripheral blood. The receptors derive from a woman older than 75 with acute or convalescent COVID-19.

This sequence joins TRBV29-1 and TRBJ2-3, with 7 bases matching TRBD1. Germline loops: CDR1 SQVTM, CDR2 ANQGSEA. The V segment lost 4 bases and the J segment 0 bases; nucleotides outside the gene matches: 4. The CDR3 has 14 residues. CDR3 DNA: TGCAGCGTTGCTGGGGACAGCAGCACAGATACGCAGTATTTT. Protein sequence: CSVAGDSSTDTQYF.

The chain is built from TRBV28 and TRBJ1-5; D gene unclear. The CDR3 totals 14 residues. The germline CDR1 and CDR2 sequences are MDHEN and SYDVKM. The V and J ends lost 8 bases and 1 base respectively, with 12 bases between them. The CDR3 DNA follows: TGTGCCAGCCGCTCTTATCAGAGCAATCAGCCCCAGCATTTT. This codes for CASRSYQSNQPQHF.

The rearrangement joins TRBV27 to TRBJ2-1, with TRBD2 matching over 12 bases. The length of the CDR3 is 17 residues. With V trimmed by 0 bases and J by 4 bases, 4 bases remained unmatched. CDR1 and CDR2 from the germline V gene are MNHEY and SMNVEV (reference sequence). The CDR3 DNA reads as TGTGCCAGCAGTTTATCGAAGCTAGCGGGAGGGTACAATGAGCAGTTCTTC. Protein product: CASSLSKLAGGYNEQFF.

The V and J genes are TRBV6-1 and TRBJ2-7, with D maybe TRBD1 (5 bases). Germline V lookup: CDR1 MNHNS, CDR2 SASEGT. V was cut by 2 bases and J by 4 bases, with 9 bases left in between. The length of the CDR3 is 13 residues. CDR3: CASSELAGYEQYF. CDR3 DNA: TGTGCCAGCAGTGAATTGGCAGGGTACGAGCAGTACTTC.

V and J are TRBV27 and TRBJ1-1; D ambiguous. V was cut by 4 bases and J by 2 bases, with 14 bases left in between. The CDR3 covers 15 residues. Germline CDR1 reads MNHEY; CDR2 reads SMNVEV (reference sequence). CDR3 sequence reads: CASSSPTDPNTEAFF. DNA of the CDR3: TGTGCCAGCAGTTCCCCCACAGACCCCAACACTGAAGCTTTCTTT.

The rearrangement uses TRBV18 and TRBJ1-2; TRBD1 matches 8 bases. Germline CDR1 reads KGHSH; CDR2 reads LQKENI. This CDR3 has 14 amino acids. V trimming: 3 bases; J trimming: 2 bases; junction bases outside the gene matches: 2. Here the CDR3 DNA reads TGTGCCAGCTCACCGGACAGGGCGAACTATGGCTACACCTTC. Translated, it gives CASSPDRANYGYTF.

The rearrangement links TRBV4-2 to TRBJ1-2; 7 bases are shared with TRBD1. Trimming removed 0 bases from V and 6 bases from J; junction bases left unmatched: 7. The CDR3 totals 15 residues. Germline V gene data show CDR1 as LGHNA and CDR2 as YNFKEQ. This chain's CDR3 is CASSQDRRQGDGYTF. The CDR3 region has the DNA TGTGCCAGCAGCCAAGATAGGAGACAGGGTGATGGCTACACCTTC.

This chain uses TRBV3-1 (or the pseudogene TRBV3-2) with TRBJ1-1; the match to TRBD1 covers 9 bases. With 1 base clipped from V and 11 bases from J, the junction kept 5 bases outside the gene matches. Per germline, CDR1 LGHDT and CDR2 YNNKEL (reference sequence). The CDR3 consists of 13 residues. The CDR3 protein is CASSQVTGGDAFF. DNA of the CDR3: TGTGCCAGCAGCCAAGTCACAGGGGGCGATGCTTTCTTT.

The chain recombines TRBV14 with TRBJ2-5, with 7 bases matching TRBD2. The CDR3 consists of 16 residues. In germline, CDR1 is SGHDN, CDR2 FVKESK. V lost 3 bases, J lost 5 bases, and 12 bases stayed unmatched. CDR3 sequence reads: CASSQGVSGIRETQYF. The CDR3 DNA follows: TGTGCCAGCAGCCAGGGGGTCAGCGGGATAAGGGAGACCCAGTACTTC.

J is TRBJ2-1 and V is TRBV3-1 (or the pseudogene TRBV3-2), with D perhaps matching TRBD1 (7 bases). The CDR3 has 15 amino acids. The germline V gene has CDR1 LGHDT and CDR2 YNNKEL (reference sequence). Trimming removed 6 bases from V and 9 bases from J, with 21 bases in between. CDR3 loop: CASRGGTAEKSEQFF. The CDR3 DNA is TGTGCCAGCAGGGGCGGGACAGCTGAGAAAAGTGAGCAGTTCTTC.

This chain connects TRBV7-2 to TRBJ1-1; D is uncertain. V was shortened by 7 bases and J by 7 bases, with 19 bases between the two germline ends. The CDR3 spans 14 residues. The V gene's germline CDR1 is SGHTA and CDR2 FQGNSA. CDR3 protein: CASTPSSQVLEAFF. For the CDR3, the DNA is TGTGCCAGCACCCCCTCGTCCCAGGTCCTTGAAGCTTTCTTT. The whole variable domain, remainder taken from reference TRBV7-2 and TRBJ1-1, is GAGVSQSPSNKVTEKGKDVELRCDPISGHTALYWYRQSLGQGLEFLIYFQGNSAPDKSGLPSDRFSAERTGGSVSTLTIQRTQQEDSAVYLCASTPSSQVLEAFFGQGTRLTVV.

Only one count was recorded for this clone. The chain joins TRBV5-1 to TRBJ1-6, with unresolved D. Germline-derived CDR1 and CDR2 are SGHRS and YFSETQ. The CDR3 consists of 16 residues. The V and J ends lost 0 bases and 5 bases respectively, with 12 bases between them. The DNA for the CDR3 is TGCGCCAGCAGCTTGGATCCCGGACTGGATAATTCACCCCTCCACTTT. This gives the protein CASSLDPGLDNSPLHF.

In nucleotides, the CDR3 is TGTGCCAGCAGACGCCGGGGACAGATCAACACTGAAGCTTTCTTT. Translating gives CASRRRGQINTEAFF. The V call is TRBV6-5, the J call TRBJ1-1; 7 bases match TRBD1. Germline CDR1 is MNHEY and CDR2 is SVGAGI. The CDR3 runs 15 residues. The J segment lost 2 bases and the V segment lost 6 bases, leaving 9 bases of the junction unmatched.

V usage is TRBV5-1 and J usage is TRBJ2-1; 10 bases line up with TRBD2. Germline V gene sequence: CDR1 SGHRS, CDR2 YFSETQ. This CDR3 has 17 amino acids. The ends lost 0 bases at V and 7 bases at J; junction bases unmatched: 10. The CDR3 DNA reads TGCGCCAGCAGCTTGGTGGGCCTAGCGGGAGCGGTTAATGAGCAGTTCTTC. Protein: CASSLVGLAGAVNEQFF.

This clone was counted a single time. This chain joins TRBV29-1 and TRBJ2-5; D ambiguous. V shed 7 bases and J shed 4 bases, with 10 bases lying between them. The CDR3 consists of 11 residues. The germline V gene encodes CDR1 SQVTM and CDR2 ANQGSEA. The CDR3 loop is CSGRLGETQYF. The CDR3 nucleotides read TGCAGCGGCCGGCTAGGAGAGACCCAGTACTTC.

V gene TRBV5-1 combines with J gene TRBJ2-1; 9 bases fit TRBD2. J gave up 2 bases and V 3 bases, and 3 bases lay outside the gene matches. The germline CDR1 and CDR2 sequences are SGHRS and YFSETQ. The CDR3 extends over 15 amino acids. The CDR3 protein is CASSSAGGPYNEQFF. The CDR3 nucleotides are TGCGCCAGCAGCTCGGCGGGAGGGCCCTACAATGAGCAGTTCTTC.

V and J are TRBV19 and TRBJ2-2; D unclear. V gave up 2 bases and J gave up 0 bases, with 4 bases separating them. Per the germline V gene, CDR1 is LNHDA and CDR2 is SQIVND (reference sequence). CDR3 length equals 14 residues. The CDR3 is CASSIRANTGELFF. The CDR3, as DNA: TGTGCCAGTAGTATACGCGCGAACACCGGGGAGCTGTTTTTT.

The chain couples TRBV28 to TRBJ1-3, with D possibly matching TRBD1 (6 bases). Trimming stripped 8 bases from V and 2 bases from J, with 13 bases between. The CDR3 loop spans 14 amino acids. CDR1 is MDHEN, CDR2 SYDVKM, per germline. In DNA form, the CDR3 reads TGTGCCAGCCGATCTAAGGGGGCTGGAAACACCATATATTTT. Protein product: CASRSKGAGNTIYF.

The chain has TRBV4-2 and TRBJ2-1; 7 bases align to TRBD2. The CDR3 is made up of 18 amino acids. The V gene end was trimmed by 2 bases and the J gene end by 8 bases; junction bases not matched to a gene: 18. The germline CDR1 and CDR2 sequences are LGHNA and YNFKEQ. CDR3: CASSQQNSGGRDWDEQFF. The CDR3 DNA follows: TGTGCCAGCAGCCAACAAAACTCTGGCGGGAGAGATTGGGATGAGCAGTTCTTC.

V and J are TRBV6-6 and TRBJ2-1; weak D call: TRBD2 (6 bases). With 6 bases removed from V and 12 bases from J, the gap between germline ends came to 15 bases. The CDR3 loop spans 12 amino acids. Germline V gene data show CDR1 as MNHNY and CDR2 as SVGAGI (reference sequence). CDR3 coding DNA: TGTGCCAGCAGGACGGGACTTCGGTCGCAGTTCTTC. It yields the protein CASRTGLRSQFF.

The chain combines TRBV11-2 with TRBJ2-7; D is possibly TRBD1 (5 bases). The CDR3 has 14 amino acids. V was shortened by 1 base and J by 1 base, with 8 bases between the two germline ends. Germline lookup yields CDR1 SGHAT and CDR2 FQNNGV. CDR3 coding DNA: TGTGCCAGCAGCTTAGCACAGGTTTCCTACGAGCAGTACTTC. Residues: CASSLAQVSYEQYF.

The chain has TRBV5-1 and TRBJ2-7; 7 bases map to TRBD2. V shed 3 bases, J shed 6 bases, and the junction held 3 bases outside the gene matches. The V gene's germline CDR1 is SGHRS and CDR2 YFSETQ. The CDR3 has 12 amino acids. CDR3 residues: CASSSTSVEQYF. The CDR3 DNA follows: TGCGCCAGCAGCTCTACTAGCGTCGAGCAGTACTTC.

This clone was seen only once. The chain combines TRBV19 with TRBJ1-1; 8 bases align to TRBD1. This CDR3 has 14 residues. Germline loops: CDR1 LNHDA, CDR2 SQIVND (reference sequence). The V and J ends lost 4 bases and 5 bases, in that order; junction bases with no gene match: 6. The CDR3 region has the DNA TGTGCCAGTAGTAAGACAGGGGCGAGGACTGAAGCTTTCTTT. It specifies CASSKTGARTEAFF.

The chain uses TRBV5-1 and TRBJ2-7; 9 nucleotides agree with TRBD1. J lost 9 bases, V lost 4 bases, and 11 bases had no gene match. The CDR3 is 14 amino acids. Germline values: CDR1 SGHRS, CDR2 YFSETQ. The CDR3 region has the DNA TGCGCCAGCAGCGAGGCCGGGACAGGGTCGCGGCAGTACTTC. Translating it yields CASSEAGTGSRQYF.

The chain employs TRBV5-6 and TRBJ2-3; 8 bases agree with TRBD1. The CDR3 totals 16 residues. Germline V gene sequence: CDR1 SGHDT, CDR2 YYEEEE. J gave up 5 bases and V 1 base, and 9 bases lay outside the gene matches. CDR3 sequence (DNA): TGTGCCAGCAGCTTGTATGTCCAGGGGGCAGGAGATACGCAGTATTTT. Its protein is CASSLYVQGAGDTQYF.

The rearrangement links TRBV11-2 to TRBJ2-7, with 8 positions matching TRBD2. CDR1 and CDR2 (germline): SGHAT, FQNNGV. The ends lost 2 bases at V and 6 bases at J; junction bases unmatched: 12. CDR3 length: 16 residues. The DNA of the CDR3 is TGTGCCAGCAGCTTAACCCCCGGGAGGGCCCGGGGCGAGCAGTACTTC. Its protein product is CASSLTPGRARGEQYF.

This clone was seen just once. The chain has TRBV12-5 and TRBJ2-6, with 11 bases identical to TRBD1. Germline V CDR1 and CDR2: LGHNT, FRNRAP. This CDR3 spans 20 amino acids. The V gene end was trimmed by 0 bases and the J gene end by 2 bases; junction bases not matched to a gene: 9. In DNA, the CDR3 is TGTGCTAGTGGTTTGGTTCCTATTGGACAGGGGGCGCCTGGGGCCAACGTCCTGACTTTC. Encoded protein: CASGLVPIGQGAPGANVLTF.